The rows below give T cell receptor beta chains drawn from one sample of a study of cytomegalovirus exposure and HLA in healthy donors. TCRdb keeps only in-frame clones here, not all; method: immunoSEQ multiplex PCR. The sample yields approximately 180,000 clones, around 90% seen once. The specimen was PBMCs. These receptors all come from a woman aged 18-29 years in good health and CMV-seronegative. Both conserved end residues are part of each CDR3. The D gene is left open where the match is weak. Clone size, where shown, is once, few, many, or a class for clones that have expanded.

d_call: TRBD1; clone_size: NA; cdr3_length: 19; v_call: TRBV6-1; j_call: TRBJ2-3; cdr3_aa: CASSEYGTGGYFGTDTQYF; cdr3_nt: TGTGCCAGCAGTGAATACGGGACAGGGGGCTACTTCGGGACAGATACGCAGTATTTT
d_call: TRBD1; clone_size: NA; cdr3_length: 15; v_call: TRBV5-6; j_call: TRBJ1-3; cdr3_aa: CASSPGTGLGNTIYF; cdr3_nt: TGTGCCAGCAGCCCCGGGACAGGGCTCGGAAACACCATATATTTT
d_call: TRBD2; clone_size: NA; cdr3_length: 16; v_call: TRBV4-3; j_call: TRBJ2-1; cdr3_aa: CASSPRRGGVGNEQFF; cdr3_nt: TGCGCCAGCAGCCCTCGCCGGGGGGGAGTTGGGAATGAGCAGTTCTTC
d_call: NA; clone_size: NA; cdr3_length: 13; v_call: TRBV6-5; j_call: TRBJ1-1; cdr3_aa: CASSEKRGTEAFF; cdr3_nt: TGTGCCAGCAGTGAAAAAAGGGGAACTGAAGCTTTCTTT
d_call: TRBD2; clone_size: NA; cdr3_length: 14; v_call: TRBV5-6; j_call: TRBJ2-3; cdr3_aa: CASSTKRGADTQYF; cdr3_nt: TGTGCCAGCAGCACGAAGCGGGGGGCAGATACGCAGTATTTT
d_call: NA; clone_size: NA; cdr3_length: 15; v_call: TRBV9; j_call: TRBJ2-1; cdr3_aa: CASSVAGGIYNEQFF; cdr3_nt: TGTGCCAGCAGCGTAGCGGGGGGCATATACAATGAGCAGTTCTTC
d_call: NA; clone_size: NA; cdr3_length: 13; v_call: TRBV5-4; j_call: TRBJ2-5; cdr3_aa: CASSFGGQETQYF; cdr3_nt: TGTGCCAGCAGCTTCGGGGGTCAAGAGACCCAGTACTTC
d_call: NA; clone_size: NA; cdr3_length: 16; v_call: TRBV5-1; j_call: TRBJ2-7; cdr3_aa: CASSWGGGRISYEQYF; cdr3_nt: TGCGCCAGCAGCTGGGGAGGTGGACGGATTTCCTACGAGCAGTACTTC
d_call: TRBD2; clone_size: NA; cdr3_length: 16; v_call: TRBV7-2; j_call: TRBJ2-7; cdr3_aa: CASSSRGTSGGYEQYF; cdr3_nt: TGTGCCAGCAGCTCCCGGGGGACTAGCGGGGGCTACGAGCAGTACTTC
d_call: TRBD2; clone_size: NA; cdr3_length: 17; v_call: TRBV4-3; j_call: TRBJ2-7; cdr3_aa: CASSQVLGTSGSYEQYF; cdr3_nt: TGCGCCAGCAGCCAAGTTTTGGGGACTAGCGGGAGCTACGAGCAGTACTTC
d_call: TRBD1; clone_size: NA; cdr3_length: 17; v_call: TRBV7-2; j_call: TRBJ2-2; cdr3_aa: CASSNFDRGVYAGELFF; cdr3_nt: TGTGCCAGCAGCAACTTCGACAGGGGGGTCTACGCCGGGGAGCTGTTTTTT
d_call: TRBD1; clone_size: NA; cdr3_length: 14; v_call: TRBV7-9; j_call: TRBJ1-1; cdr3_aa: CSSSSGQGDTEAFF; cdr3_nt: TGTTCCAGCAGCTCGGGACAGGGCGACACTGAAGCTTTCTTT
d_call: TRBD2; clone_size: NA; cdr3_length: 17; v_call: TRBV9; j_call: TRBJ2-5; cdr3_aa: CASSVGGLAGGSETQYF; cdr3_nt: TGTGCCAGCAGCGTAGGGGGACTAGCGGGAGGGTCAGAGACCCAGTACTTC
d_call: NA; clone_size: NA; cdr3_length: 17; v_call: TRBV4-2; j_call: TRBJ1-1; cdr3_aa: CASSHLQGNGGNTEAFF; cdr3_nt: TGTGCCAGCAGCCACCTCCAGGGGAACGGTGGAAACACTGAAGCTTTCTTT
d_call: TRBD1; clone_size: NA; cdr3_length: 16; v_call: TRBV18; j_call: TRBJ2-6; cdr3_aa: CASSLRTGTGANVLTF; cdr3_nt: TGTGCCAGCTCATTACGGACAGGGACTGGGGCCAACGTCCTGACTTTC
d_call: TRBD1; clone_size: NA; cdr3_length: 13; v_call: TRBV18; j_call: TRBJ1-1; cdr3_aa: CASSPQGATEAFF; cdr3_nt: TGTGCCAGCTCACCCCAGGGGGCCACTGAAGCTTTCTTT
d_call: TRBD1; clone_size: once; cdr3_length: 14; v_call: TRBV6-6; j_call: TRBJ1-6; cdr3_aa: CASSLDRGYSPLHF; cdr3_nt: TGTGCCAGCAGCCTGGACAGGGGGTATTCACCCCTCCACTTT
d_call: TRBD2; clone_size: NA; cdr3_length: 12; v_call: TRBV9; j_call: TRBJ2-1; cdr3_aa: CASSPGGNEQFF; cdr3_nt: TGTGCCAGCAGCCCGGGGGGGAATGAGCAGTTCTTC
d_call: NA; clone_size: NA; cdr3_length: 15; v_call: TRBV4-1; j_call: TRBJ2-7; cdr3_aa: CASSQELRPNYEQYF; cdr3_nt: TGCGCCAGCAGCCAAGAATTGAGGCCGAACTACGAGCAGTACTTC
d_call: NA; clone_size: NA; cdr3_length: 14; v_call: TRBV7-9; j_call: TRBJ1-1; cdr3_aa: CASSLQGPNTEAFF; cdr3_nt: TGTGCCAGCAGCTTACAGGGCCCGAACACTGAAGCTTTCTTT
d_call: NA; clone_size: NA; cdr3_length: 17; v_call: TRBV5-4; j_call: TRBJ1-1; cdr3_aa: CASSFGGRKGIDTEAFF; cdr3_nt: TGTGCCAGCAGCTTCGGTGGTCGAAAGGGGATCGACACTGAAGCTTTCTTT
d_call: TRBD1; clone_size: NA; cdr3_length: 12; v_call: TRBV19; j_call: TRBJ1-5; cdr3_aa: CATGTGYQPQHF; cdr3_nt: TGTGCCACCGGGACAGGGTACCAGCCCCAGCATTTT
d_call: NA; clone_size: NA; cdr3_length: 14; v_call: TRBV6-6; j_call: TRBJ2-7; cdr3_aa: CASSYEATAYEQYF; cdr3_nt: TGTGCCAGCAGTTACGAAGCAACCGCCTACGAGCAGTACTTC